This is a list of T cell receptor beta chains from one sample in a study of CD8 T cells in Susac syndrome. TCRdb independently ran MiXCR on the immunoSEQ multiplex PCR reads; one entry per CDR3 protein. The table lists approximately 210,000 distinct CDR3 sequences, about 95% of them singletons. Material: CD4+ T cells from PBMCs. All receptors come from a human donor with Susac syndrome. CDR3s include the opening cysteine and the closing phenylalanine or tryptophan. D genes are given only for firm matches. Size tells how often a clone was seen (once, few, many) or the class of an expanded clone, and some rows leave it out.

D	V	J	size	length	CDR3	DNA
TRBD2	TRBV10-3	TRBJ2-1	NA	13	CAITMGRGNEQFF	TGTGCCATCACGATGGGGAGGGGCAATGAGCAGTTCTTC
NA	TRBV9	TRBJ1-6	NA	12	CASSVGLGPLHF	TGTGCCAGCAGCGTAGGTCTCGGGCCCCTCCACTTT
NA	TRBV29-1	TRBJ1-5	NA	15	CSVKGTADSNQPQHF	TGCAGCGTTAAGGGGACGGCTGATAGCAATCAGCCCCAGCATTTT
TRBD1	TRBV28	TRBJ1-5	few	15	CASSLDRGSNQPQHF	TGTGCCAGCAGTTTGGACAGGGGAAGCAATCAGCCCCAGCATTTT
NA	TRBV5-6	TRBJ2-7	NA	14	CASSFLTANYEQYF	TGTGCCAGCAGCTTCCTGACAGCAAACTACGAGCAGTACTTC
NA	TRBV12-3/TRBV12-4	TRBJ1-2	NA	18	CASSPAGDTQGFAYGYTF	TGTGCCAGCAGCCCCGCCGGTGATACGCAGGGATTTGCCTATGGCTACACCTTC
TRBD1	TRBV20-1	TRBJ1-4	NA	14	CSASPTGDGEKLFF	TGCAGTGCTAGCCCGACAGGGGACGGCGAAAAACTGTTTTTT
NA	TRBV9	TRBJ2-3	NA	12	CASSVTGNTQYF	TGTGCCAGCAGCGTGACTGGAAATACGCAGTATTTT
TRBD1	TRBV5-6	TRBJ2-5	NA	16	CASSPPGTGVQETQYF	TGTGCCAGCAGCCCCCCCGGGACAGGGGTCCAAGAGACCCAGTACTTC
NA	TRBV9	TRBJ2-2	NA	16	CASSVYVLPNTGELFF	TGTGCCAGCAGCGTATATGTGCTCCCGAACACCGGGGAGCTGTTTTTT
TRBD2	TRBV4-3	TRBJ2-6	NA	20	CASSQDQGEGLSSGANVLTF	TGCGCCAGCAGCCAAGATCAAGGGGAGGGCCTCTCTTCTGGGGCCAACGTCCTGACTTTC
NA	TRBV11-3	TRBJ1-1	NA	15	CASSFGYGAGTEAFF	TGTGCCAGCAGCTTCGGCTATGGGGCAGGCACTGAAGCTTTCTTT
NA	TRBV29-1	TRBJ1-2	NA	12	CSAIDRRAGYTF	TGCAGCGCAATAGACAGGCGAGCTGGCTACACCTTC
NA	TRBV30	TRBJ1-1	NA	12	CAWGGAKTEAFF	TGTGCCTGGGGGGGGGCGAAAACTGAAGCTTTCTTT
TRBD1	TRBV7-9	TRBJ1-1	NA	17	CASREGQAELGDTEAFF	TGTGCCAGCAGGGAAGGACAGGCCGAGTTGGGGGACACTGAAGCTTTCTTT
TRBD1	TRBV6-5	TRBJ2-5	NA	15	CASSYSTGGYETQYF	TGTGCCAGCAGTTACTCTACAGGGGGCTATGAGACCCAGTACTTC
NA	TRBV3-1	TRBJ1-2	NA	14	CASSQTPTGRGYTF	TGTGCCAGCAGCCAAACCCCGACAGGCCGTGGCTACACCTTC
NA	TRBV6-2/TRBV6-3	TRBJ2-7	NA	15	CASSYSTETQDEQYF	TGTGCCAGCAGTTACTCGACCGAAACTCAGGACGAGCAGTACTTC
NA	TRBV9	TRBJ2-5	NA	15	CASSAVTGFQETQYF	TGTGCCAGCAGCGCGGTAACAGGCTTCCAAGAGACCCAGTACTTC
NA	TRBV5-4	TRBJ1-2	NA	14	CASSSGVGAGGYTF	TGTGCCAGCAGCTCCGGGGTGGGTGCTGGTGGCTACACCTTC